This T cell receptor (beta chain) was recovered during a study of PD-1 blockade in classical Hodgkin lymphoma. Concerning this clone: Its antigen is undetermined.

The CDR3 loop spans 15 amino acids. The V gene's germline CDR1 is SGHTA and CDR2 FQGNSA. Trimming left V 2 bases short and J 6 bases short, with 16 bases between. Clones were sequenced by immunoSEQ multiplex PCR, and TCRdb holds only the in-frame ones, with some missing. The table has about 60,000 clones, about 89% seen once. Time point denoted: cycle 4 day 1 (C4D1), after 6 weeks of nivolumab. Each patient experienced a relapse that followed autologous stem cell transplantation, and brentuximab vedotin exposure varied. When best responses were assessed, they were complete response, partial response or progressive disease. Broader study findings: Reports indicated that newly diagnosed patients had lower baseline TCR diversity than healthy donors did. With respect to the repertoire differences, their causes, possibly disease activity or prior therapy, remain undefined. At C4D1, TCR diversity had climbed significantly for CD4+ cells, though not for CD8+ cells.

V gene TRBV7-2 combines with J gene TRBJ1-1, with D possibly being TRBD1 (5 bases). This TCR was sampled from a human donor with classical Hodgkin lymphoma. The sequences come from peripheral blood mononuclear cells (PBMCs), collected before the fourth cycle of nivolumab. The CDR3 protein is CASSLTGFGGSEAFF. CDR3 DNA: TGTGCCAGCAGCTTAACGGGTTTTGGGGGGTCTGAAGCTTTCTTT.